This TCR beta chain was identified during a study of shared clonotypes between healthy human individuals. Note on this clone: Antigen unknown.

Samples underwent the assay at deep level. Assay used: immunoSEQ multiplex PCR; TCRdb lists only in-frame clones, some missing. The sample records about 2,200,000 clones, 85% to 95% being singletons. CDR3 size: 14 residues. Looked up from germline, CDR1 is LGHNA and CDR2 is YSLEER. Trimming cost V 0 bases and J 6 bases; bases outside gene matches: 2. CD8 cells regarded as naive lacked CD45RO, were positively chosen for CCR7, and omitted terminally differentiated effector memory CD45RA+ cells. The study, taken as a whole, reports: There were few donors, and this limited the genetic and exposure-history diversity represented.

The receptor's source is a man aged 18 to 35 in good health. Some clones in this sample may be carry-over from other donors' samples. V gene TRBV4-3 combines with J gene TRBJ1-2; TRBD1 agrees at 9 bases. The sample was naive CD8+ T cells from PBMCs. The CDR3 loop is CASSQDRTGDGYTF. The CDR3 DNA sequence: TGCGCCAGCAGCCAAGATAGGACAGGGGATGGCTACACCTTC.